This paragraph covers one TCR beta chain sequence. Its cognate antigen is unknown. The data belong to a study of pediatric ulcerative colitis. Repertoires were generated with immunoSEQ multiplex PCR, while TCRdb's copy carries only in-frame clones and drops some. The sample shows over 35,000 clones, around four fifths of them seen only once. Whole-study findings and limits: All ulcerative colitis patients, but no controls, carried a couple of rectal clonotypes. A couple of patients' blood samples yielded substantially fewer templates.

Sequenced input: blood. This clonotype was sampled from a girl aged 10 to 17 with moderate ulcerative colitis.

CDR3 residues: CASSLFLGTEAFF. CDR3 nucleotides: TGTGCCAGCAGTTTATTTTTGGGTACTGAAGCTTTCTTT. This rearrangement joins TRBV28 to TRBJ1-1; D remains ambiguous. V was trimmed by 1 base and J by 5 bases, leaving 8 bases between them. Germline values: CDR1 MDHEN, CDR2 SYDVKM. This CDR3 contains 13 residues.